The TCR beta chain under discussion was sequenced for a study of cytomegalovirus exposure and HLA in healthy donors. Study findings and constraints: A later analysis, which compared TCR beta chains of equal frequency, found the HLA-associated ones more clonally expanded.

The CDR3 is 15 residues long. From germline, CDR1 is MNHEY and CDR2 SVGAGI. The ends lost 0 bases at V and 2 bases at J; junction bases unmatched: 2. In its sample, this clone was seen once. Its antigen is currently unknown. The study ran its PCR with 60 Vbeta and 13 Jbeta primers. Data came from immunoSEQ multiplex PCR; TCRdb stores just in-frame clones and leaves some out. This sample has 170,000 or so clones; around 77% occur once, and the top ten carry approximately 1.6%. This chain uses TRBV6-5 with TRBJ1-1, with TRBD1 matching over 8 bases. The sequence was collected from a woman younger than 45 in good health and CMV-seronegative. Source material: PBMCs. CDR3 sequence: CASSYSAGGNTEAFF. The CDR3 region has the DNA TGTGCCAGCAGTTACTCGGCAGGGGGCAACACTGAAGCTTTCTTT.